Described below is a single T cell receptor (beta chain) sequence and its context. Its antigen is not identified. Germline trimming cut 4 bases from V and 6 bases from J; bases unmatched to any gene: 3. CDR3 length equals 14 residues. Germline lookup yields CDR1 SQVTM and CDR2 ANQGSEA. Amplification targeted the TCR beta CDR3 regions, with RNA transcripts as the source material. RT-PCR was first run with HTBI primers, then multiplex PCR in a second round. MiXCR was run by TCRdb on the multiplex PCR reads, yielding one entry per CDR3 protein. This table holds 1 million to 1.3 million distinct CDR3 sequences, about 36% found once. Other autoimmune diseases, uncontrolled infections, pregnancy and lactation each led to patient exclusion. This specimen comes from a study of Graves' ophthalmopathy and Graves' hyperthyroidism. In the study overall: The term stable hyperthyroidism indicated an absence of ophthalmopathy within 18 months of follow-up. Points from the study as a whole: The model's ophthalmopathy progression predictions had about 71% sensitivity and over 72% specificity.

The sequence was obtained from an adult man with Graves' hyperthyroidism. The sequenced sample was peripheral blood or thyroid tissue (not recorded which). The chain links TRBV29-1 to TRBJ1-6; 10 positions agree with TRBD1. The CDR3 DNA is TGCAGCGTTGGGACAGGGGGTACTAATTCACCCCTCCACTTT. This translates into CSVGTGGTNSPLHF.